This T cell receptor beta chain was sequenced during a study of T cell responses to AZD1222 COVID-19 vaccine. For this clone: What it binds is not known.

Only in-frame clones appear in the TCRdb table, and some are missing; sequencing was by immunoSEQ multiplex PCR. In the table there are 150,000 or so clones, around 91% of which are singletons. Study results and caveats: Among those given AZD1222, only five or six were seropositive at baseline. The donors showed a predominance of white British ancestry and of females, with possible underestimation of clonal diversity.

This material consisted of peripheral blood, taken on day 0 of AZD1222 vaccination. This clonotype was obtained from an adult in good health.

The CDR3 region has the DNA TGTGCCAGCAGTCGCGCGGCAGCAACTAATGAAAAACTGTTTTTT. Translation gives CASSRAAATNEKLFF. The rearrangement uses TRBV28 and TRBJ1-4; D remains unclear. The V gene's germline CDR1 is MDHEN and CDR2 SYDVKM. The CDR3 has 15 amino acids. V was clipped by 5 bases and J by 0 bases, with 10 bases between them.